This record looks at one TCR beta chain sequence and its context. Its antigen is unknown. CDR1 MGHRA and CDR2 YSYEKL come from the germline V gene. Trimming left V 0 bases short and J 4 bases short, with 3 bases between. The CDR3 consists of 12 residues. The sample belongs to a study of CD8+ T cells in alopecia areata. In the study overall: The drug, oral tofacitinib, was given to treated patients at 5 to 10 mg twice daily. General observations from the study: Association of baseline CD8+ expansion with response is uncertain owing to one nonresponder. Sequences from scalp samples also cover resident alphabeta T cells of normal skin.

The authors extracted RNA and reverse transcribed it into cDNA as the sequencing template. Here immunoSEQ multiplex PCR was the method, and the copy in TCRdb shows in-frame clones only, minus some. The table includes roughly 110,000 clones, about 83% detected once. Treatment here: oral pan-JAK inhibitor, 5-10 mg twice daily. The chain recombines TRBV4-1 with TRBJ2-5; the D is unclear. This TCR was recovered from a human donor with alopecia areata. The sample consisted of CD8+ T cells sorted from blood, taken at week 24, from a patient treated with tofacitinib. Here the CDR3 reads CASSQDRETQYF. CDR3 DNA: TGCGCCAGCAGCCAAGATCGAGAGACCCAGTACTTC.